This T cell receptor (beta chain) was retrieved from a study of cytomegalovirus exposure and HLA in healthy donors. Trimming at V came to 3 bases and at J to 8 bases, leaving 13 bases not matched to a gene. The CDR3 length is 16 residues. Per germline, CDR1 SGHVS and CDR2 FQNEAQ. Vbeta (60) and Jbeta (13) primers were used in the PCR. Sequenced by immunoSEQ multiplex PCR; TCRdb stores in-frame clones only, minus some. The sample includes about 190,000 clones, over 70% of them seen just once. With respect to this clone: Its antigen remains unidentified.

Study findings and constraints: The study put 150 or so TCR beta chains on its list as cytomegalovirus-associated.

This chain links TRBV7-8 with TRBJ1-2; 9 positions match TRBD1. Sequenced: PBMCs. This receptor was taken from a woman in her twenties or thirties in good health and CMV-seropositive. The CDR3 DNA reads as TGTGCCAGCAGCTTGACACAGACAGGGGGGGGTGACGGCTACACCTTC. Translated, it gives CASSLTQTGGGDGYTF.